The 29 T cell receptor beta chains below were found in one sample sequenced in a study of blood T cell repertoires in COVID-19. Method: immunoSEQ multiplex PCR; TCRdb's copy keeps in-frame clones and lacks some. The data show about 220,000 clones, more than 80% seen once. Sequenced: PBMCs or T cells enriched from blood (not recorded which). The receptors come from a woman aged 18 to 35 in a cohort exposed to, infected with or recovered from COVID-19 (not recorded which).

The J gene is TRBJ1-4, the V gene TRBV4-1; possibly TRBD1 for D (5 bases). The CDR3 spans 16 residues. The V end was cut by 4 bases, the J end by 0 bases, with 12 bases between. The germline CDR1 and CDR2 sequences are MGHRA and YSYEKL. The CDR3 sequence is CASSPGHSATNEKLFF. CDR3 nucleotides: TGCGCCAGCAGCCCCGGACACTCTGCAACTAATGAAAAACTGTTTTTT.

This chain uses TRBV3-1 (or the pseudogene TRBV3-2) with TRBJ1-2, with a tentative D call TRBD1 (5 bases). The CDR3 contains 13 residues. Trimming stripped 4 bases from V and 4 bases from J, with 10 bases between. Germline CDR1 reads LGHDT; CDR2 reads YNNKEL (reference sequence). CDR3 amino acids: CASSRDFPYGYTF. In DNA, the CDR3 is TGTGCCAGCAGCCGGGACTTTCCCTATGGCTACACCTTC.

The genes are TRBV5-4 and TRBJ2-7, with D possibly being TRBD2 (6 bases). The germline CDR1 and CDR2 sequences are SGHNT and YYREEE (reference sequence). V gave up 0 bases and J gave up 2 bases, with 18 bases separating them. CDR3 length equals 17 residues. The CDR3 DNA reads as TGTGCCAGCAGCTTGGCCCAGGGCAGTAGGACTACCTACGAGCAGTACTTC. Amino acids: CASSLAQGSRTTYEQYF.

This chain connects TRBV29-1 to TRBJ2-1, with 12 bases aligning to TRBD2. Germline V lookup: CDR1 SQVTM, CDR2 ANQGSEA. Trimming cost V 7 bases and J 8 bases; bases outside gene matches: 9. The CDR3 totals 14 residues. Here the CDR3 DNA reads TGCAGCGAAGGACGACTAGCGGGAGCAGATGAGCAGTTCTTC. Protein product: CSEGRLAGADEQFF.

The gene calls are TRBV29-1 and TRBJ1-2; 7 bases align to TRBD1. J was trimmed by 8 bases and V by 3 bases; bases with no gene match: 6. CDR3 length: 12 residues. CDR1 and CDR2 from the germline V gene are SQVTM and ANQGSEA. In DNA form, the CDR3 reads TGCAGCGTTGAGGACAGGCCGAACGGCTACACCTTC. Protein sequence: CSVEDRPNGYTF.

CDR3 sequence reads: CASSQERGASGSFYEQYF. CDR3 in DNA: TGTGCCAGCAGCCAAGAGCGAGGCGCTAGCGGGAGTTTCTACGAGCAGTACTTC. The chain joins TRBV4-2 to TRBJ2-7, with 10 bases matching TRBD2. The ends lost 0 bases at V and 3 bases at J; junction bases unmatched: 11. The CDR3 extends over 18 amino acids. The germline V gene encodes CDR1 LGHNA and CDR2 YNFKEQ.

J is TRBJ1-2 and V is TRBV19; possible D gene TRBD1, 5 bases. This CDR3 spans 12 amino acids. With 5 bases removed from V and 4 bases from J, the gap between germline ends came to 8 bases. Germline V gene lookup returns CDR1 LNHDA and CDR2 SQIVND (reference sequence). The DNA for the CDR3 is TGTGCCAGTAGTGGGGGAGGCTATGGCTACACCTTC. Translating it yields CASSGGGYGYTF.

This clone was detected only once. The chain couples TRBV5-6 to TRBJ1-5, with no clear D. V dropped 0 bases and J dropped 0 bases, with 10 bases sitting between them. The CDR3 consists of 16 residues. From germline, CDR1 is SGHDT and CDR2 YYEEEE. The CDR3 is CASSLGTANSNQPQHF. DNA for the CDR3: TGTGCCAGCAGCTTGGGTACCGCTAATAGCAATCAGCCCCAGCATTTT.

The gene calls are TRBV28 and TRBJ1-2; 8 bases map to TRBD1. Looked up from germline, CDR1 is MDHEN and CDR2 is SYDVKM. The CDR3 is 13 amino acids. J was trimmed by 7 bases and V by 2 bases; bases with no gene match: 3. The chain's CDR3 is CASSLQGAVGYTF. CDR3 DNA sequence: TGTGCCAGCAGTTTACAGGGGGCGGTTGGCTACACCTTC.

The V call is TRBV6-4, the J call TRBJ2-2; the D gene is possibly TRBD1 (5 bases). Germline V CDR1 and CDR2: MRHNA, SNTAGT. Trimming pared 9 bases from V and 7 bases from J, leaving 9 bases between. The CDR3 contains 11 residues. The CDR3 sequence: CARQQDGELFF. The CDR3 DNA sequence: TGTGCCAGACAACAGGACGGGGAGCTGTTTTTT.

The V gene is TRBV30, the J gene TRBJ1-4; the D is unclear. The CDR3 totals 13 residues. The V and J ends lost 6 bases and 0 bases respectively, with 8 bases between them. Germline CDR1 GTSNPN, CDR2 SVGIG (reference sequence). CDR3 DNA sequence: TGTGCCTGCAGGCGTGCAACTAATGAAAAACTGTTTTTT. Encoded protein: CACRRATNEKLFF.

In DNA form, the CDR3 reads TGCGCCAGCAGTGAGTCGGGGACTAGCTATGAGCAGTTCTTC. Residues: CASSESGTSYEQFF. The chain couples TRBV10-2 to TRBJ2-1; 9 positions match TRBD2. Trimming removed 0 bases from V and 8 bases from J; junction bases left unmatched: 2. Per germline, CDR1 WSHSY and CDR2 SAAADI. The CDR3 runs 14 residues.

This chain uses TRBV18 with TRBJ2-3, with TRBD2 as a possible D gene (5 bases). Per germline, CDR1 KGHSH and CDR2 LQKENI. The CDR3 has 15 residues. V lost 5 bases, J lost 0 bases, and 12 bases lay in between. CDR3 in DNA: TGTGCCAGCTCATCTCTGGGCGGGAGCACAGATACGCAGTATTTT. Translated: CASSSLGGSTDTQYF.

The chain joins TRBV15 to TRBJ1-1; D is undetermined. The V and J ends lost 0 bases and 11 bases respectively, with 13 bases between them. The CDR3 runs 13 residues. Germline loops: CDR1 LNHNV, CDR2 YYDKDF (reference sequence). CDR3 residues: CATSRDEARSAFF. The DNA of the CDR3 is TGTGCCACCAGCAGAGATGAGGCAAGGAGTGCTTTCTTT.

This sequence joins TRBV30 and TRBJ1-6, with D possibly TRBD1 on 6 matching bases. In germline, CDR1 is GTSNPN, CDR2 SVGIG (reference sequence). Trimming removed 4 bases from V and 7 bases from J, with 17 bases in between. The CDR3 is 15 amino acids. In nucleotides, the CDR3 is TGTGCCTGGAATGTCGGGGGGCTCGGGAATTCACCCCTCCACTTT. The encoded protein is CAWNVGGLGNSPLHF.

V usage is TRBV6-6 and J usage is TRBJ2-5; 10 nucleotides agree with TRBD2. The CDR3 has 16 residues. Germline trimming cut 4 bases from V and 4 bases from J; bases unmatched to any gene: 9. Germline V gives CDR1 MNHNY, CDR2 SVGAGI (reference sequence). The CDR3 region is CASSSQGLAGVETQYF. DNA for the CDR3: TGTGCCAGCAGTTCCCAAGGGCTAGCGGGGGTAGAGACCCAGTACTTC.

The chain is built from TRBV2 and TRBJ1-4, with TRBD1 matching over 11 bases. The V and J ends lost 6 bases and 9 bases, in that order; junction bases with no gene match: 6. Germline CDR1 is SNHLY and CDR2 is FYNNEI. The CDR3 is made up of 14 amino acids. The chain's CDR3 is CASSPGQGVKKLFF. CDR3 nucleotides: TGTGCCAGCAGCCCGGGACAGGGGGTGAAAAAACTGTTTTTT.

The gene calls are TRBV29-1 and TRBJ2-7, with 8 bases identical to TRBD1. J gave up 2 bases and V 4 bases, and 1 base lay outside the gene matches. The CDR3 is made up of 12 amino acids. Per germline, CDR1 SQVTM and CDR2 ANQGSEA. The CDR3 DNA sequence: TGCAGCGTTGCGACAGGGGCCTACGAGCAGTACTTC. Amino acids: CSVATGAYEQYF.

The CDR3 region is CASTEQGAGANVLTF. The CDR3 DNA is TGTGCCAGTACCGAACAGGGAGCTGGGGCCAACGTCCTGACTTTC. The chain has TRBV19 and TRBJ2-6; tentative D call: TRBD1 (6 bases). V was trimmed by 7 bases and J by 2 bases, leaving 12 bases between them. The germline V gene has CDR1 LNHDA and CDR2 SQIVND (reference sequence). This CDR3 has 15 amino acids.

The CDR3 loop reads CASSSFGTGINNSPLHF. The CDR3 DNA reads as TGTGCCAGCAGCAGCTTTGGGACAGGTATCAATAATTCACCCCTCCACTTT. The chain recombines TRBV9 with TRBJ1-6; 8 bases are a match to TRBD1. CDR1 is SGDLS and CDR2 is YYNGEE in the germline V gene. Unmatched junction bases numbered 11, after V lost 4 bases and J lost 5 bases. There are 17 residues in the CDR3.

The rearrangement joins TRBV5-5 to TRBJ1-1; no clear D gene. The V gene lost 0 bases and the J gene lost 3 bases, with 9 bases spanning the gap. CDR3 length: 14 amino acids. Germline V gene sequence: CDR1 SGHKS, CDR2 YYEKEE (reference sequence). The DNA of the CDR3 is TGTGCCAGCAGCTTGGAAAGTGCGTACACTGAAGCTTTCTTT. This sequence encodes CASSLESAYTEAFF. The full variable domain, its missing parts supplied by reference TRBV5-5 and TRBJ1-1, is DAGVTQSPTHLIKTRGQQVTLRCSPISGHKSVSWYQQVLGQGPQFIFQYYEKEERGRGNFPDRFSARQFPNYSSELNVNALLLGDSALYLCASSLESAYTEAFFGQGTRLTVV.

The J gene is TRBJ2-2, the V gene TRBV2; D is perhaps TRBD1 (5 bases). The V gene lost 6 bases and the J gene lost 2 bases, with 10 bases spanning the gap. This CDR3 comprises 14 residues. Germline loops: CDR1 SNHLY, CDR2 FYNNEI. In nucleotides, the CDR3 is TGTGCCAGCAGGGGCCAGGGAAACACCGGGGAGCTGTTTTTT. It yields the protein CASRGQGNTGELFF.

This chain joins TRBV19 and TRBJ1-5; 8 bases line up with TRBD1. V lost 6 bases and J lost 4; bases outside the gene matches: 5. Germline V gives CDR1 LNHDA, CDR2 SQIVND (reference sequence). The CDR3 extends over 14 amino acids. CDR3 in DNA: TGTGCCAGTAGAACTGACAGGGGAAATCAGCCCCAGCATTTT. It encodes CASRTDRGNQPQHF.

This clone was counted once. The J gene is TRBJ2-7, the V gene TRBV12-3 or TRBV12-4, with 9 positions matching TRBD1. The CDR3 has 13 amino acids. After removal of 6 bases from V and 3 bases from J, the junction contained 3 bases not matched to a gene. This CDR3 is CASSWDRDYEQYF. In nucleotides, the CDR3 is TGTGCCAGCAGCTGGGACAGGGACTACGAGCAGTACTTC.

The rearrangement uses TRBV7-2 and TRBJ1-2; a weak D match, TRBD1 (5 bases). This CDR3 is built from 14 residues. V gave up 0 bases and J gave up 4 bases, with 9 bases separating them. CDR1 is SGHTA, CDR2 FQGNSA, per germline. CDR3 residues: CASSLARDSYGYTF. DNA for the CDR3: TGTGCCAGCAGCTTAGCAAGAGACAGCTATGGCTACACCTTC.

The rearrangement uses TRBV11-3 and TRBJ1-1; D gene ambiguous. Trimming took 4 bases from V and 2 from J, leaving 11 bases between them. Looked up from germline, CDR1 is SGHNT and CDR2 is YENEEA. The CDR3 loop spans 14 amino acids. CDR3 in DNA: TGTGCCAGCAGCTCGAGCCGGGAAAACACTGAAGCTTTCTTT. Its translation is CASSSSRENTEAFF.

CDR3 in amino acids: CASSNRDRQETQYF. In nucleotides, the CDR3 is TGTGCCAGCAGTAACCGGGACAGGCAAGAGACCCAGTACTTC. The chain has TRBV25-1 and TRBJ2-5; 8 nucleotides line up with TRBD1. The germline CDR1 and CDR2 sequences are MGHDK and SYGVNS. The CDR3 has 14 residues. With V trimmed by 5 bases and J by 2 bases, 4 bases remained unmatched.

The rearrangement joins TRBV15 to TRBJ1-1; possible D gene TRBD1, 5 bases. CDR3 length equals 14 residues. V was clipped by 1 base and J by 6 bases, with 12 bases between them. Germline CDR1 and CDR2: LNHNV and YYDKDF (reference sequence). In nucleotides, the CDR3 is TGTGCCACCAGCAGAGGGGGGACTCTGGCTGAAGCTTTCTTT. It is translated as CATSRGGTLAEAFF. Drawing the rest from reference TRBV15 and TRBJ1-1, the complete variable domain is DAMVIQNPRYQVTQFGKPVTLSCSQTLNHNVMYWYQQKSSQAPKLLFHYYDKDFNNEADTPDNFQSRRPNTSFCFLDIRSPGLGDTAMYLCATSRGGTLAEAFFGQGTRLTVV.

The chain links TRBV4-1 to TRBJ2-1; D is undetermined. This CDR3 has 12 amino acids. Germline V CDR1 and CDR2: MGHRA, YSYEKL. With 6 bases removed from V and 2 bases from J, the gap between germline ends came to 5 bases. The CDR3, as DNA: TGCGCCAGCAGTTTCGCCTACAATGAGCAGTTCTTC. Residues: CASSFAYNEQFF.